The source of this T cell receptor (beta chain) is a study of blood T cell repertoires in COVID-19. Study-wide background: From T cells, B-cell-depleted T cells, or PBMCs came the material, which was cDNA or gDNA.

The CDR3 length is 15 residues. The germline V gene has CDR1 MNHNY and CDR2 SVGAGI (reference sequence). The V segment lost 5 bases and the J segment 6 bases; nucleotides outside the gene matches: 7. Profiling relied on immunoSEQ multiplex PCR, and the TCRdb table lists in-frame clones only, not all of them. This table has around 190,000 clones, approximately 80% appearing once. The rearrangement links TRBV6-6 to TRBJ2-1, with 10 bases matching TRBD2. Sequencing input: peripheral blood. The TCR was taken from a human donor in a cohort sampled during active COVID-19. The CDR3: CASSIAGGGSNEQFF. The CDR3 coding sequence is TGTGCCAGCAGTATAGCGGGAGGAGGTTCCAATGAGCAGTTCTTC.